This record concerns one TCR beta chain sequence. What it binds is not known. Time point of the sample: week 47, end of study. With topical imiquimod, each dose of the vaccine consisted of 300 ug of mutant IDH1 20-mer peptide. This entry belongs to a study of a mutant IDH1 vaccine in newly diagnosed glioma. Sequencing used immunoSEQ multiplex PCR; TCRdb keeps in-frame clones, though not all of them. The sample contains roughly 56,000 clones, 76% of which appear only once. Germline-derived CDR1 and CDR2 are GTSNPN and SVGIG (reference sequence). V was clipped by 3 bases and J by 4 bases, with 13 bases between them. The CDR3 has 13 amino acids.

Sequenced material: PBMCs, taken from a glioma patient whose treatment included an IDH1 peptide vaccine. The chain joins TRBV30 to TRBJ2-7, with D possibly being TRBD1 or TRBD2 (6 bases each). The sequence was collected from a woman aged 40-49 years with glioma. Some clones in this sample may be carry-over from other donors' samples. As DNA, the CDR3 is TGTGCCTGGAGAGGGGGGACAAATTACGAGCAGTACTTC. It codes for CAWRGGTNYEQYF.